These 26 T cell receptor beta chains share one sample of origin, sequenced in a study of shared clonotypes between healthy human individuals. The assay was immunoSEQ multiplex PCR, and TCRdb's table has in-frame clones only and misses some. The table lists a few million clones, approximately 95% of them singletons. The sample consisted of naive CD4+ T cells from PBMCs. Indicated subset: CD45RA+ positively selected. All receptors come from a man younger than 30 in good health. Some clones in this sample may be carry-over from other donors' samples.

This chain links TRBV19 with TRBJ2-1; TRBD2 is a possible D gene (5 bases). Looked up from germline, CDR1 is LNHDA and CDR2 is SQIVND (reference sequence). With 5 bases removed from V and 2 bases from J, the gap between germline ends came to 13 bases. The CDR3 consists of 15 residues. CDR3 region: CASSLMNGTYNEQFF. The CDR3 region has the DNA TGTGCCAGTAGTCTAATGAACGGGACCTACAATGAGCAGTTCTTC. Full variable domain (missing parts from reference TRBV19 and TRBJ2-1): DGGITQSPKYLFRKEGQNVTLSCEQNLNHDAMYWYRQDPGQGLRLIYYSQIVNDFQKGDIAEGYSVSREKKESFPLTVTSAQKNPTAFYLCASSLMNGTYNEQFFGPGTRLTVL.

The chain employs TRBV7-2 and TRBJ1-2, with 10 bases lining up with TRBD1. V dropped 0 bases and J dropped 5; count of bases not matched to a gene: 6. Per germline, CDR1 SGHTA and CDR2 FQGNSA. The CDR3 loop spans 16 amino acids. CDR3 sequence: CASSLAGTGAAYGYTF. CDR3 DNA sequence: TGTGCCAGCAGCTTAGCGGGGACAGGGGCTGCTTATGGCTACACCTTC.

The rearrangement links TRBV7-3 to TRBJ1-5; D gene ambiguous. Trimming shortened V by 3 bases and J by 9 bases, and 18 bases separated the two germline ends. Germline V lookup: CDR1 SGHTA, CDR2 FQGTGA. The CDR3 totals 15 residues. CDR3: CASSFRARRKRPQHF. The DNA for the CDR3 is TGTGCCAGCAGCTTTCGGGCCCGACGTAAGCGGCCCCAGCATTTT.

The gene calls are TRBV4-1 and TRBJ2-1; TRBD1 matches at 7 bases. The CDR3 covers 14 residues. The J segment lost 9 bases and the V segment lost 3 bases, leaving 8 bases of the junction unmatched. CDR1 is MGHRA and CDR2 is YSYEKL in the germline V gene. The CDR3 is CASSHAQQGPEQFF. The DNA for the CDR3 is TGCGCCAGCAGCCATGCCCAACAGGGGCCTGAGCAGTTCTTC.

This clone was detected only once. This chain joins TRBV14 and TRBJ2-1; 11 bases align to TRBD2. V trimming: 4 bases; J trimming: 0 bases; junction bases outside the gene matches: 14. The CDR3 totals 20 residues. Germline V gene sequence: CDR1 SGHDN, CDR2 FVKESK. The chain's CDR3 is CASSRFVGLAGMSSYNEQFF. The CDR3 region has the DNA TGTGCCAGCAGCCGCTTCGTCGGACTAGCGGGTATGAGCTCCTACAATGAGCAGTTCTTC.

The gene calls are TRBV29-1 and TRBJ2-7, with D maybe TRBD1 (6 bases). Germline CDR1 reads SQVTM; CDR2 reads ANQGSEA. The CDR3 length is 13 residues. V lost 8 bases and J 0 bases, leaving 14 bases between the germline ends. The CDR3 loop is CSISHRASYEQYF. The CDR3 coding sequence is TGCAGCATCTCCCACAGGGCCTCCTACGAGCAGTACTTC.

The V and J genes are TRBV7-2 and TRBJ2-1, with D unclear. Germline assignment: CDR1 SGHTA and CDR2 FQGNSA. Trimming left V 4 bases short and J 5 bases short, with 9 bases between. This CDR3 spans 13 amino acids. The CDR3 reads CASSSGRNNEQFF. The CDR3 DNA reads as TGTGCCAGCAGCTCCGGGCGGAACAATGAGCAGTTCTTC.

The V and J genes are TRBV28 and TRBJ2-5, with a weak D call TRBD2 (6 bases). V lost 6 bases and J 5 bases, leaving 19 bases between the germline ends. CDR1 and CDR2 (germline): MDHEN, SYDVKM. The CDR3 is made up of 15 amino acids. The CDR3: CASSLPGLSKETQYF. As DNA, the CDR3 is TGTGCCAGCAGCCTACCGGGACTCAGTAAGGAGACCCAGTACTTC. Variable domain in full (rest from reference TRBV28 and TRBJ2-5): DVKVTQSSRYLVKRTGEKVFLECVQDMDHENMFWYRQDPGLGLRLIYFSYDVKMKEKGDIPEGYSVSREKKERFSLILESASTNQTSMYLCASSLPGLSKETQYFGPGTRLLVL.

The V and J genes are TRBV2 and TRBJ2-3, with TRBD2 matching 7 bases. The CDR3 length is 13 residues. Trimming took 7 bases from V and 2 from J; bases not matched to a gene: 3. Germline V gives CDR1 SNHLY, CDR2 FYNNEI. This chain's CDR3 is CASISGPTDTQYF. The CDR3 nucleotides read TGTGCCAGCATTAGCGGGCCCACAGATACGCAGTATTTT. The variable domain in full, completed from reference TRBV2 and TRBJ2-3, reads EPEVTQTPSHQVTQMGQEVILRCVPISNHLYFYWYRQILGQKVEFLVSFYNNEISEKSEIFDDQFSVERPDGSNFTLKIRSTKLEDSAMYFCASISGPTDTQYFGPGTRLTVL.

The chain links TRBV12-5 to TRBJ1-2; TRBD1 agrees at 11 bases. The germline CDR1 and CDR2 sequences are LGHNT and FRNRAP. The length of the CDR3 is 17 residues. The V gene end was trimmed by 3 bases and the J gene end by 5 bases; junction bases not matched to a gene: 11. CDR3 loop: CASGFLGQGAPVYGYTF. CDR3 bases: TGTGCTAGTGGTTTCCTTGGACAGGGGGCGCCTGTTTATGGCTACACCTTC. The whole variable domain, remainder taken from reference TRBV12-5 and TRBJ1-2, is DARVTQTPRHKVTEMGQEVTMRCQPILGHNTVFWYRQTMMQGLELLAYFRNRAPLDDSGMPKDRFSAEMPDATLATLKIQPSEPRDSAVYFCASGFLGQGAPVYGYTFGSGTRLTVV.

This clone was picked up one time. The chain has TRBV5-1 and TRBJ1-4; D not certain. Germline lookup yields CDR1 SGHRS and CDR2 YFSETQ. V was clipped by 7 bases and J by 6 bases, with 13 bases between them. The CDR3 loop spans 13 amino acids. CDR3 sequence: CASGDSVDEKLFF. The CDR3 DNA reads TGCGCCAGCGGGGATTCGGTTGATGAAAAACTGTTTTTT.

The genes are TRBV28 and TRBJ2-3, with 8 bases identical to TRBD1. The germline gives CDR1 MDHEN, CDR2 SYDVKM. The CDR3 spans 13 residues. Unmatched junction bases numbered 5, after V lost 8 bases and J lost 4 bases. The CDR3 nucleotides read TGTGCCAGCCAGGGGGCCGTTCCAGATACGCAGTATTTT. Its translation: CASQGAVPDTQYF.

The chain recombines TRBV14 with TRBJ2-3, with TRBD2 identical over 10 bases. Germline CDR1 reads SGHDN; CDR2 reads FVKESK. The CDR3 sequence is 16 residues long. V was pared by 3 bases and J by 3 bases, with 6 bases of the junction left unmatched. The CDR3 coding sequence is TGTGCCAGCAGCCAGAAACCGGGACTAGCGACAGATACGCAGTATTTT. This translates into CASSQKPGLATDTQYF.

The CDR3 sequence is CASSRRRQGLNEQFF. The CDR3 region has the DNA TGCGCCAGCAGCCGCCGGCGACAGGGGCTCAATGAGCAGTTCTTC. The chain joins TRBV4-3 to TRBJ2-1, with TRBD1 identical over 8 bases. The V gene's germline CDR1 is LGHNA and CDR2 YSLEER. This CDR3 comprises 15 residues. With 4 bases clipped from V and 6 bases from J, the junction kept 8 bases outside the gene matches.

This rearrangement joins TRBV7-6 to TRBJ2-3; D is unresolved. Trimming took off 0 bases at V and 2 bases at J, with 9 bases between the two ends. Germline lookup yields CDR1 SGHVS and CDR2 FNYEAQ. The CDR3 length is 15 residues. The CDR3 here is CASSLAGLPTDTQYF. The CDR3, as DNA: TGTGCCAGCAGCTTAGCCGGGCTACCCACAGATACGCAGTATTTT.

V and J are TRBV7-2 and TRBJ1-4; 11 nucleotides align to TRBD1. Looked up from germline, CDR1 is SGHTA and CDR2 is FQGNSA. The CDR3 length is 16 residues. V trimming: 5 bases; J trimming: 1 base; junction bases outside the gene matches: 3. The CDR3 DNA sequence: TGTGCCAGCAGCCGGGACAGGGGGGTAACTAATGAAAAACTGTTTTTT. It translates to CASSRDRGVTNEKLFF.

The chain employs TRBV13 and TRBJ1-5; 7 bases match TRBD1. This CDR3 spans 13 amino acids. CDR1 PRHDT and CDR2 FYEKMQ come from the germline V gene (reference sequence). V lost 5 bases to trimming and J lost 7 bases; unmatched junction nucleotides: 5. The CDR3 loop reads CASSQTGQQPQHF. The CDR3 bases are TGTGCCAGCAGCCAGACAGGGCAGCAGCCCCAGCATTTT.

This clone was found once. The rearrangement joins TRBV11-2 to TRBJ1-1, with D tentatively TRBD1 (5 bases). The CDR3 spans 14 residues. Trimming shortened V by 0 bases and J by 5 bases, and 10 bases separated the two germline ends. CDR1 and CDR2 (germline): SGHAT, FQNNGV. The CDR3 bases are TGTGCCAGCAGCTTAGAGGTCAGGGCGACTGAAGCTTTCTTT. Its protein is CASSLEVRATEAFF.

The J gene is TRBJ1-1, the V gene TRBV19; TRBD1 might be the D (5 bases). CDR1 is LNHDA and CDR2 is SQIVND in the germline V gene (reference sequence). This CDR3 contains 16 residues. With 3 bases removed from V and 0 bases from J, the gap between germline ends came to 14 bases. As DNA, the CDR3 is TGTGCCAGTAGTATCTCCCCGGGGACCATGAACACTGAAGCTTTCTTT. Encoded protein: CASSISPGTMNTEAFF.

The chain couples TRBV7-2 to TRBJ1-1, with D possibly TRBD1 on 5 matching bases. The germline V gene has CDR1 SGHTA and CDR2 FQGNSA. V was shortened by 6 bases and J by 5 bases, with 13 bases between the two germline ends. This CDR3 comprises 13 residues. CDR3 protein: CASSWSWGTEAFF. The CDR3 DNA follows: TGTGCCAGCAGTTGGAGTTGGGGGACTGAAGCTTTCTTT.

CDR3 in DNA: TGTGCCAGCAGTGATCGGGCTAGAGGAGAAGGCGGCTACACCTTC. Its translation: CASSDRARGEGGYTF. The chain joins TRBV2 to TRBJ1-2; D is ambiguous. This CDR3 is built from 15 residues. The V end was cut by 3 bases, the J end by 8 bases, with 19 bases between. Looked up from germline, CDR1 is SNHLY and CDR2 is FYNNEI.

V is TRBV5-1 and J is TRBJ1-5; D is unclear. CDR1 is SGHRS and CDR2 is YFSETQ in the germline V gene. V lost 1 base to trimming and J lost 10 bases, with 12 bases between them. The CDR3 has 13 amino acids. The CDR3 protein is CASSLSTTGPQHF. The CDR3 region has the DNA TGCGCCAGCAGCTTGAGCACGACGGGACCCCAGCATTTT.

The sample holds one count of this clone. The chain recombines TRBV6-5 with TRBJ2-5, with 8 bases fitting TRBD1. CDR3 length: 13 amino acids. Germline trimming cut 7 bases from V and 4 bases from J; bases unmatched to any gene: 5. Germline CDR1 is MNHEY and CDR2 is SVGAGI. CDR3 region: CASTTDRGETQYF. Here the CDR3 DNA reads TGTGCCAGCACTACCGACAGGGGAGAGACCCAGTACTTC.

This chain links TRBV14 with TRBJ2-7, with 8 bases aligning to TRBD2. There are 16 residues in the CDR3. CDR1 and CDR2 (germline): SGHDN, FVKESK. V lost 4 bases to trimming and J lost 3 bases; unmatched junction nucleotides: 11. CDR3: CASSLGRGPGFYEQYF. Here the CDR3 DNA reads TGTGCCAGCAGCCTCGGGAGGGGACCCGGTTTCTACGAGCAGTACTTC.

The rearrangement joins TRBV4-3 to TRBJ1-1; tentative D call: TRBD1 (5 bases). Germline V CDR1 and CDR2: LGHNA, YSLEER. The CDR3 totals 14 residues. Trimming left V 3 bases short and J 6 bases short, with 14 bases between. The CDR3 DNA follows: TGCGCCAGCAGCCAGAGCACCGGGACCTCTGAAGCTTTCTTT. Translation gives CASSQSTGTSEAFF.

The V call is TRBV12-5, the J call TRBJ1-1, with TRBD1 as a possible D gene (6 bases). The CDR3 has 13 residues. The V gene's germline CDR1 is LGHNT and CDR2 FRNRAP. Trimming shortened V by 6 bases and J by 3 bases, and 11 bases separated the two germline ends. The CDR3 loop reads CASGLQGDTEAFF. CDR3 nucleotide sequence: TGTGCTAGTGGCCTACAGGGAGACACTGAAGCTTTCTTT.